The next 28 T cell receptor beta chains were all read from a single sample in a study of cytomegalovirus exposure and HLA in healthy donors. The PCR ran on 60 Vbeta and 13 Jbeta primers. TCRdb's table, derived via immunoSEQ multiplex PCR, lists solely in-frame clones and lacks some. The sample records some 120,000 clones, under 90% being singletons. The sample taken for sequencing was PBMCs. Every receptor here comes from a woman between 40 and 55 years old in good health and CMV-seronegative.

V gene TRBV5-4 combines with J gene TRBJ1-2; D is undetermined. Per the germline V gene, CDR1 is SGHNT and CDR2 is YYREEE (reference sequence). The germline V and J ends were trimmed by 0 bases and 8 bases, with 8 bases remaining between them. The CDR3 totals 12 residues. For the CDR3, the DNA is TGTGCCAGCAGCTTGGAACTGAGGGGCTACACCTTC. Translating gives CASSLELRGYTF. Filled out from reference TRBV5-4 and TRBJ1-2, the complete variable domain reads ETGVTQSPTHLIKTRGQQVTLRCSSQSGHNTVSWYQQALGQGPQFIFQYYREEENGRGNFPPRFSGLQFPNYSSELNVNALELDDSALYLCASSLELRGYTFGSGTRLTVV.

The rearrangement joins TRBV23-1 to TRBJ2-3; 7 positions agree with TRBD1. TRBV23-1 has ORF status, its function being uncertain. V lost 10 bases, J lost 4 bases, and 11 bases stayed unmatched. The CDR3 runs 14 residues. The CDR3 DNA reads TGCGCCAAGATACGAGGGACAGAGGCAGATACGCAGTATTTT. Translated: CAKIRGTEADTQYF.

The CDR3 loop reads CASSGDLDTQYF. The CDR3 DNA follows: TGTGCCAGCAGCGGAGATCTGGATACGCAGTATTTT. The chain links TRBV9 to TRBJ2-3; D unresolved. Germline V CDR1 and CDR2: SGDLS, YYNGEE. V was shortened by 3 bases and J by 6 bases, with 8 bases between the two germline ends. The CDR3 runs 12 residues. Full variable domain (outside the CDR3, taken from reference TRBV9 and TRBJ2-3): DSGVTQTPKHLITATGQRVTLRCSPRSGDLSVYWYQQSLDQGLQFLIQYYNGEERAKGNILERFSAQQFPDLHSELNLSSLELGDSALYFCASSGDLDTQYFGPGTRLTVL.

This clone was counted between two and nine times. The chain recombines TRBV28 with TRBJ1-6; D perhaps matches TRBD1 (6 bases). The V end was cut by 4 bases, the J end by 8 bases, with 9 bases between. CDR3 length: 13 residues. The germline V gene encodes CDR1 MDHEN and CDR2 SYDVKM. CDR3 loop: CASSSTGYSPLHF. The CDR3 nucleotides read TGTGCCAGCAGTTCGACAGGCTATTCACCCCTCCACTTT.

This chain joins TRBV4-1 and TRBJ1-4; 7 positions match TRBD1. CDR1 and CDR2 (germline): MGHRA, YSYEKL. This CDR3 region has 18 residues. Trimming removed 1 base from V and 1 base from J; junction bases left unmatched: 9. CDR3 sequence: CASSQAGTASLTNEKLFF. DNA of the CDR3: TGCGCCAGCAGCCAAGCCGGGACAGCCTCATTAACTAATGAAAAACTGTTTTTT.

This chain connects TRBV18 to TRBJ1-5; D may be TRBD1 (5 bases). CDR1 and CDR2 (germline): KGHSH, LQKENI. Between the trimmed V and J ends, which lost 3 bases and 6 bases, there was a span of 9 bases. The CDR3 is 13 residues long. CDR3: CASSPGARQPQHF. In DNA form, the CDR3 reads TGTGCCAGCTCACCTGGGGCTCGTCAGCCCCAGCATTTT.

V usage is TRBV2 and J usage is TRBJ2-5; TRBD2 matches 8 bases. CDR3 size: 13 residues. V lost 7 bases, J lost 2 bases, and 3 bases stayed unmatched. Germline V gives CDR1 SNHLY, CDR2 FYNNEI. CDR3 sequence: CASNERGQETQYF. The CDR3 DNA reads TGTGCCAGCAACGAGCGGGGGCAAGAGACCCAGTACTTC.

This chain links TRBV29-1 with TRBJ1-4, with TRBD1 as a possible D gene (6 bases). The CDR3 spans 12 residues. V was clipped by 7 bases and J by 8 bases, with 14 bases between them. Germline V gene sequence: CDR1 SQVTM, CDR2 ANQGSEA. The CDR3 here is CSAQGLEEKLFF. The DNA for the CDR3 is TGCAGCGCACAGGGCTTGGAAGAAAAACTGTTTTTT. Complete variable domain (other parts from reference TRBV29-1 and TRBJ1-4): SAVISQKPSRDICQRGTSLTIQCQVDSQVTMMFWYRQQPGQSLTLIATANQGSEATYESGFVIDKFPISRPNLTFSTLTVSNMSPEDSSIYLCSAQGLEEKLFFGSGTQLSVL.

The chain carries TRBV5-6 and TRBJ2-2, with D perhaps TRBD2 (6 bases). The germline V gene has CDR1 SGHDT and CDR2 YYEEEE. This CDR3 comprises 13 residues. The CDR3 sequence: CALQRGFAGELFF. The DNA for the CDR3 is TGTGCTCTTCAACGGGGGTTCGCCGGGGAGCTGTTTTTT. Using reference TRBV5-6 and TRBJ2-2 for the parts outside the CDR3, the full variable domain is DAGVTQSPTHLIKTRGQQVTLRCSPKSGHDTVSWYQQALGQGPQFIFQYYEEEERQRGNFPDRFSGHQFPNYSSELNVNALLLGDSALYLCALQRGFAGELFFGEGSRLTVL.

The chain links TRBV4-1 to TRBJ2-1, with 8 nucleotides matching TRBD1. CDR3 size: 13 residues. Trimming cost V 4 bases and J 5 bases; bases outside gene matches: 1. Germline V gene data show CDR1 as MGHRA and CDR2 as YSYEKL. The DNA of the CDR3 is TGCGCCAGCAGCCCACAGGGGGACAATGAGCAGTTCTTC. Translation gives CASSPQGDNEQFF.

This clone was observed a few times. This chain connects TRBV5-4 to TRBJ1-1; 7 nucleotides line up with TRBD1. CDR1 and CDR2 from the germline V gene are SGHNT and YYREEE (reference sequence). V shed 1 base and J 2 bases; nucleotides not matched to a gene: 5. The length of the CDR3 is 15 residues. The chain's CDR3 is CASSLRTGGNTEAFF. CDR3 nucleotide sequence: TGTGCCAGCAGCTTGCGGACAGGCGGAAACACTGAAGCTTTCTTT.

The chain recombines TRBV28 with TRBJ2-5; 11 bases agree with TRBD2. The V gene's germline CDR1 is MDHEN and CDR2 SYDVKM. Trimming took 4 bases from V and 1 from J; bases not matched to a gene: 8. The CDR3 covers 17 residues. The CDR3 nucleotides read TGTGCCAGCAGTTCCCTCTCTAGCGGGAGGATCCAAGAGACCCAGTACTTC. This sequence encodes CASSSLSSGRIQETQYF.

The chain joins TRBV25-1 to TRBJ2-1; unclear D gene. This CDR3 contains 13 residues. V lost 4 bases and J lost 0, with 4 bases in between. CDR1 and CDR2 from the germline V gene are MGHDK and SYGVNS. CDR3 sequence (DNA): TGTGCCAGCAGTGGAGCCTCCTACAATGAGCAGTTCTTC. This codes for CASSGASYNEQFF.

This clone was observed a single time. This chain uses TRBV7-9 with TRBJ1-2; D may be TRBD1 (6 bases). CDR1 and CDR2 from the germline V gene are SEHNR and FQNEAQ (reference sequence). V lost 2 bases to trimming and J lost 4 bases, with 14 bases between them. CDR3 length: 15 residues. Here the CDR3 reads CASSLLTPGVYGYTF. CDR3 bases: TGTGCCAGCAGCTTATTGACCCCAGGGGTCTATGGCTACACCTTC.

The V gene is TRBV11-2, the J gene TRBJ2-1; 7 nucleotides line up with TRBD2. The CDR3 consists of 16 residues. In germline, CDR1 is SGHAT, CDR2 FQNNGV. With 3 bases clipped from V and 3 bases from J, the junction kept 8 bases outside the gene matches. The DNA of the CDR3 is TGTGCCAGCAGCTTGAGGGTGACTAGCAACTACAATGAGCAGTTCTTC. Its protein is CASSLRVTSNYNEQFF.

V usage is TRBV10-2 and J usage is TRBJ2-7, with 8 bases lining up with TRBD2. This CDR3 has 13 amino acids. The germline CDR1 and CDR2 sequences are WSHSY and SAAADI. Losses at the gene ends were 6 bases for V and 3 bases for J; bases not matched to a gene: 4. CDR3 loop: CASRAGDLYEQYF. CDR3 bases: TGCGCCAGCAGAGCGGGGGACCTCTACGAGCAGTACTTC.

V gene TRBV9 combines with J gene TRBJ1-2; TRBD1 agrees at 9 bases. Germline V gene sequence: CDR1 SGDLS, CDR2 YYNGEE. The CDR3 runs 17 residues. The V segment lost 3 bases and the J segment 2 bases; nucleotides outside the gene matches: 11. CDR3 sequence reads: CASSAHLGQGQNYGYTF. DNA of the CDR3: TGTGCCAGCAGCGCCCACCTGGGACAGGGCCAGAACTATGGCTACACCTTC.

In the case of this clone: A read error may account for a junction end that differs from germline. This chain joins TRBV5-1 and TRBJ2-5, with 8 bases that match TRBD1. The CDR3 totals 15 residues. Germline assignment: CDR1 SGHRS and CDR2 YFSETQ. CDR3 sequence: CASSLFNRGQETQYF. The CDR3 DNA is TGTGCCAGCAGCTTGTTCAACAGGGGGCAAGAGACCCAGTACTTC.

J is TRBJ1-1 and V is TRBV6-5, with 10 bases lining up with TRBD1. Germline values: CDR1 MNHEY, CDR2 SVGAGI. Trimming took 5 bases from V and 5 from J; bases not matched to a gene: 8. The CDR3 is 15 residues long. CDR3 bases: TGTGCCAGCAGTCACCCGGGACAGGGGAGAACTGAAGCTTTCTTT. Its protein is CASSHPGQGRTEAFF.

DNA of the CDR3: TGTGCCAGCTCACCGCCGGGACAGCGCCAAGAGACCCAGTACTTC. Protein: CASSPPGQRQETQYF. The chain uses TRBV18 and TRBJ2-5; TRBD1 matches 7 bases. Germline V gene data show CDR1 as KGHSH and CDR2 as LQKENI. Trimming at V came to 3 bases and at J to 1 base, leaving 5 bases not matched to a gene. The length of the CDR3 is 15 residues.

The genes are TRBV23-1 and TRBJ1-6, with a possible D match to TRBD1 (6 bases). TRBV23-1 belongs to the ORF category, with a function that is uncertain. V was clipped by 4 bases and J by 12 bases, with 16 bases between them. This CDR3 spans 14 amino acids. CDR3 sequence reads: CASSPGRGSEPLHF. The CDR3 DNA sequence: TGCGCCAGCAGTCCGGGCAGGGGCAGTGAACCCCTCCACTTT.

The rearrangement joins TRBV7-9 to TRBJ1-2; 12 bases match TRBD1. This CDR3 comprises 15 residues. J gave up 3 bases and V 3 bases, and 2 bases lay outside the gene matches. Per the germline V gene, CDR1 is SEHNR and CDR2 is FQNEAQ (reference sequence). In DNA form, the CDR3 reads TGTGCCAGCAGCTTGGGACAGGGGGCCGACTATGGCTACACCTTC. Protein product: CASSLGQGADYGYTF. The entire variable domain, with the rest obtained from reference TRBV7-9 and TRBJ1-2, is as follows: DTGVSQNPRHKITKRGQNVTFRCDPISEHNRLYWYRQTLGQGPEFLTYFQNEAQLEKSRLLSDRFSAERPKGSFSTLEIQRTEQGDSAMYLCASSLGQGADYGYTFGSGTRLTVV.

This clone was recorded a few times. This sequence joins TRBV6-5 and TRBJ1-4; possible D gene TRBD1, 5 bases. Germline V CDR1 and CDR2: MNHEY, SVGAGI. V was cut by 2 bases and J by 7 bases, with 11 bases left in between. The CDR3 contains 14 residues. Here the CDR3 reads CASSYAGWGEKLFF. In DNA, the CDR3 is TGTGCCAGCAGTTACGCAGGGTGGGGTGAAAAACTGTTTTTT.

This clone was seen just once. The V and J genes are TRBV5-6 and TRBJ2-1; tentative D call: TRBD2 (6 bases). The CDR3 covers 16 residues. The V end lost 4 bases, the J end lost 2 bases, and 16 bases lay between the germline ends. Germline CDR1 reads SGHDT; CDR2 reads YYEEEE. The CDR3 sequence is CASSPRRGKTYNEQFF. The DNA for the CDR3 is TGTGCCAGCAGCCCGAGGAGGGGAAAAACCTACAATGAGCAGTTCTTC. The full variable domain, rest sourced from reference TRBV5-6 and TRBJ2-1, is DAGVTQSPTHLIKTRGQQVTLRCSPKSGHDTVSWYQQALGQGPQFIFQYYEEEERQRGNFPDRFSGHQFPNYSSELNVNALLLGDSALYLCASSPRRGKTYNEQFFGPGTRLTVL.

This chain links TRBV28 with TRBJ2-5; 10 nucleotides agree with TRBD2. The CDR3 is made up of 17 amino acids. J gave up 4 bases and V 3 bases, and 11 bases lay outside the gene matches. CDR1 and CDR2 (germline): MDHEN, SYDVKM. The DNA for the CDR3 is TGTGCCAGCAGTTTCTCTCCGGATCTAGCGGGAGTAGAGACCCAGTACTTC. Translating gives CASSFSPDLAGVETQYF.

The V gene is TRBV30, the J gene TRBJ1-5; a possible D gene is TRBD1 (5 bases). The CDR3 is 13 residues long. V lost 5 bases and J lost 5, with 13 bases in between. Germline-derived CDR1 and CDR2 are GTSNPN and SVGIG (reference sequence). CDR3 nucleotide sequence: TGTGCCTGGGGGGGAGGAGGGGATCAGCCCCAGCATTTT. Amino acids: CAWGGGGDQPQHF.

The chain combines TRBV4-3 with TRBJ2-1; D might be TRBD2 (5 bases). The CDR3 contains 13 residues. V was trimmed by 4 bases and J by 7 bases, leaving 11 bases between them. The V gene's germline CDR1 is LGHNA and CDR2 YSLEER. The CDR3 region is CASSPLLGNEQFF. CDR3 bases: TGCGCCAGCAGCCCACTACTAGGGAATGAGCAGTTCTTC.

This clone was counted only a few times. V usage is TRBV10-3 and J usage is TRBJ1-1; TRBD1 matches 8 bases. J was trimmed by 10 bases and V by 6 bases; bases with no gene match: 10. Germline CDR1 ENHRY, CDR2 SYGVKD. The CDR3 has 13 amino acids. The CDR3 region has the DNA TGTGCCATCAGGGATGAGACAGGACAGGGAGCTTTCTTT. Its protein is CAIRDETGQGAFF.